The 23 T cell receptor beta chains presented below share a single source sample, sequenced in a study of T cells after yellow fever vaccination. TCRdb independently ran MiXCR on the 5' RACE reads; one entry per CDR3 protein. The repertoire consists of some 500,000 distinct CDR3 sequences, with roughly 13% occurring once and the leading ten covering over 11%. Sequencing was performed on PBMCs, taken on the day of the yellow fever booster vaccination. The receptors were sampled from a man aged 25-45 years who received the YFV17D yellow fever vaccine.

This clonotype was detected a few times. The genes are TRBV20-1 and TRBJ2-7, with 9 bases matching TRBD1. The germline CDR1 and CDR2 sequences are DFQATT and SNEGSKA (reference sequence). This CDR3 is 13 amino acids long. The ends lost 6 bases at V and 3 bases at J; junction bases unmatched: 6. The CDR3 coding sequence is TGCAGTGCAACCGGGACAGGGCGCTACGAGCAGTACTTC. This encodes CSATGTGRYEQYF.

In its sample, this clonotype was seen a few times. The chain carries TRBV5-1 and TRBJ1-5; D possibly corresponds to TRBD1 (6 bases). The CDR3 runs 19 residues. V dropped 4 bases and J dropped 1 base, with 24 bases sitting between them. Germline V gene data show CDR1 as SGHRS and CDR2 as YFSETQ. The CDR3, as DNA: TGCGCCAGCAGCCCTGACAGGACCACGATCGGGGTAAGCAATCAGCCCCAGCATTTT. Its translation: CASSPDRTTIGVSNQPQHF.

The V gene is TRBV29-1, the J gene TRBJ1-2, with TRBD1 as a possible D gene (6 bases). CDR1 and CDR2 (germline): SQVTM, ANQGSEA. Trimming cost V 0 bases and J 0 bases, with 11 bases left between them. This CDR3 spans 15 amino acids. The CDR3 DNA sequence: TGCAGCGTTGAAGATAGACAGGAAGCTAACTATGGCTACACCTTC. The encoded protein is CSVEDRQEANYGYTF.

The gene calls are TRBV7-9 and TRBJ2-1, with TRBD1 matching 7 bases. Germline trimming cut 1 base from V and 4 bases from J; bases unmatched to any gene: 10. The CDR3 sequence is 17 residues long. Germline V gene sequence: CDR1 SEHNR, CDR2 FQNEAQ (reference sequence). The CDR3 coding sequence is TGTGCCAGCAGCTTAGGGTCAGACAGGGTGAGTTACAATGAGCAGTTCTTC. This sequence encodes CASSLGSDRVSYNEQFF.

This chain joins TRBV7-9 and TRBJ1-4; D is undetermined. V lost 2 bases and J 6 bases, leaving 16 bases between the germline ends. Germline V gene lookup returns CDR1 SEHNR and CDR2 FQNEAQ (reference sequence). CDR3 length: 16 amino acids. The CDR3 coding sequence is TGTGCCAGCAGCTTAAAGGCAGCGCGAACCCATGAAAAACTGTTTTTT. Translated, it gives CASSLKAARTHEKLFF.

Only a few counts were recorded for this clonotype. The rearrangement uses TRBV20-1 and TRBJ1-6, with D possibly matching TRBD1 (5 bases). The germline gives CDR1 DFQATT, CDR2 SNEGSKA (reference sequence). CDR3 length equals 15 residues. Trimming took 3 bases from V and 14 from J, leaving 23 bases between them. DNA of the CDR3: TGCAGTGCTAGTGTTGATGGTGCGAGGGGAGACACCCTCCACTTT. Its protein product is CSASVDGARGDTLHF.

The genes are TRBV18 and TRBJ2-7, with a possible D match to TRBD1 (5 bases). The germline gives CDR1 KGHSH, CDR2 LQKENI. The CDR3 is 14 residues long. V lost 3 bases to trimming and J lost 2 bases, with 11 bases between them. Written as DNA, the CDR3 is TGTGCCAGCTCACCGCAGGGTGGAACCTACGAGCAGTACTTC. Translation gives CASSPQGGTYEQYF. The variable domain in full, completed from reference TRBV18 and TRBJ2-7, reads NAGVMQNPRHLVRRRGQEARLRCSPMKGHSHVYWYRQLPEEGLKFMVYLQKENIIDESGMPKERFSAEFPKEGPSILRIQQVVRGDSAAYFCASSPQGGTYEQYFGPGTRLTVT.

This clonotype showed up many times. The chain is built from TRBV7-2 and TRBJ2-5, with D perhaps TRBD1 (6 bases). Germline CDR1 reads SGHTA; CDR2 reads FQGNSA. The CDR3 is 14 residues long. V dropped 8 bases and J dropped 2 bases, with 15 bases sitting between them. CDR3 residues: CASSLSRGQETQYF. CDR3 nucleotide sequence: TGTGCCAGCTCACTCTCCAGGGGACAAGAGACCCAGTACTTC.

This clonotype was recorded at least ten times. The V and J genes are TRBV18 and TRBJ2-1, with 7 positions matching TRBD2. This CDR3 has 14 amino acids. Germline V CDR1 and CDR2: KGHSH, LQKENI. V lost 8 bases to trimming and J lost 4 bases; unmatched junction nucleotides: 8. This CDR3 is CASSPSGSYNEQFF. CDR3 DNA sequence: TGTGCCAGCAGTCCTAGCGGATCTTACAATGAGCAGTTCTTC.

The chain joins TRBV3-1 to TRBJ2-7; TRBD2 might be the D (5 bases). This CDR3 spans 15 amino acids. Looked up from germline, CDR1 is LGHDT and CDR2 is YNNKEL (reference sequence). V was cut by 0 bases and J by 6 bases, with 15 bases left in between. In DNA form, the CDR3 reads TGTGCCAGCAGCCAAGAAAGACTACGAGGGAGCGAGCAGTACTTC. Translating it yields CASSQERLRGSEQYF.

The table lists this clonotype with a few counts. V usage is TRBV5-6 and J usage is TRBJ2-1, with D possibly matching TRBD2 (6 bases). The CDR3 is made up of 12 amino acids. In germline, CDR1 is SGHDT, CDR2 YYEEEE. The germline V and J ends were trimmed by 0 bases and 10 bases, with 8 bases remaining between them. The CDR3 coding sequence is TGTGCCAGCAGCTTGGCTGCGGGGGAGCAGTTCTTC. Residues: CASSLAAGEQFF.

In the case of this clonotype: One end of the junction varies from germline; a read error may be responsible. This chain joins TRBV4-2 and TRBJ2-3, with a tentative D call TRBD1 (5 bases). Germline V lookup: CDR1 LGHNA, CDR2 YNFKEQ. This CDR3 comprises 14 residues. In DNA, the CDR3 is TGTGCCAGCAGCCAAGCATTCCGCACAGGTACGCAGTATTTT. Translation gives CASSQAFRTGTQYF.

This clonotype was picked up many times. The chain carries TRBV4-3 and TRBJ2-3, with D hard to call. The CDR3 contains 14 residues. Trimming removed 2 bases from V and 3 bases from J, with 9 bases in between. The germline gives CDR1 LGHNA, CDR2 YSLEER. CDR3 sequence: CASSQKIVTDTQYF. The CDR3 bases are TGCGCCAGCAGCCAAAAAATAGTTACAGATACGCAGTATTTT.

The sample holds a few counts of this clonotype. The V gene is TRBV7-9, the J gene TRBJ2-7; D is perhaps TRBD2 (6 bases). Germline lookup yields CDR1 SEHNR and CDR2 FQNEAQ (reference sequence). V lost 5 bases, J lost 3 bases, and 11 bases lay in between. There are 13 residues in the CDR3. The CDR3 region is CASSGGGNYEQYF. DNA for the CDR3: TGTGCCAGCAGCGGCGGCGGGAACTACGAGCAGTACTTC.

The rearrangement joins TRBV28 to TRBJ2-4, with D perhaps matching TRBD1 (6 bases). The V gene lost 5 bases and the J gene lost 0 bases, with 11 bases spanning the gap. CDR3 length equals 15 residues. From germline, CDR1 is MDHEN and CDR2 SYDVKM. Here the CDR3 reads CASSPRTVAKNIQYF. CDR3 sequence (DNA): TGTGCCAGCAGTCCGAGGACAGTAGCCAAAAACATTCAGTACTTC. Full variable domain (outside the CDR3, taken from reference TRBV28 and TRBJ2-4): DVKVTQSSRYLVKRTGEKVFLECVQDMDHENMFWYRQDPGLGLRLIYFSYDVKMKEKGDIPEGYSVSREKKERFSLILESASTNQTSMYLCASSPRTVAKNIQYFGAGTRLSVL.

This clonotype was counted only a few times. V is TRBV19 and J is TRBJ1-6; D is uncertain. The CDR3 is made up of 12 amino acids. Looked up from germline, CDR1 is LNHDA and CDR2 is SQIVND (reference sequence). V lost 6 bases and J lost 3, with 3 bases in between. This CDR3 is CASRFYNSPLHF. CDR3 DNA: TGTGCCAGTAGATTCTATAATTCACCCCTCCACTTT.

This clonotype came up many times. The genes are TRBV27 and TRBJ1-4, with 8 bases aligning to TRBD1. Per germline, CDR1 MNHEY and CDR2 SMNVEV (reference sequence). Germline trimming cut 10 bases from V and 11 bases from J; bases unmatched to any gene: 15. The CDR3 spans 14 residues. DNA for the CDR3: TGTGCCACGGGCCCCGGGACAGGCCAGCGGAAACTGTTTTTT. As protein: CATGPGTGQRKLFF.

This clonotype came up a few times. The CDR3 DNA follows: TGTGCCTGGAGTGTTTCGGCGGGAGCCTCCTACAATGAGCAGTTCTTC. Protein: CAWSVSAGASYNEQFF. The V gene is TRBV30, the J gene TRBJ2-1; 7 bases line up with TRBD2. The CDR3 totals 16 residues. V lost 0 bases to trimming and J lost 0 bases; unmatched junction nucleotides: 5. CDR1 and CDR2 from the germline V gene are GTSNPN and SVGIG (reference sequence).

This clonotype was counted a few times. The chain carries TRBV9 and TRBJ2-1; D assignment may be TRBD1 or TRBD2 (6 bases each). The CDR3 loop spans 16 amino acids. The V and J ends lost 4 bases and 4 bases respectively, with 18 bases between them. The V gene's germline CDR1 is SGDLS and CDR2 YYNGEE. In DNA, the CDR3 is TGTGCCAGCAGCCCACTCCCCACAGGGACTTACAATGAGCAGTTCTTC. This codes for CASSPLPTGTYNEQFF.

This clonotype was picked up many times. This chain uses TRBV18 with TRBJ1-1; TRBD1 agrees at 9 bases. V lost 6 bases and J lost 1; bases outside the gene matches: 3. CDR1 and CDR2 from the germline V gene are KGHSH and LQKENI. The CDR3 sequence is 14 residues long. CDR3 coding DNA: TGTGCCAGCTCGCTGGACAGGGGGAACACTGAAGCTTTCTTT. Protein sequence: CASSLDRGNTEAFF.

This chain joins TRBV7-2 and TRBJ2-1, with 10 positions matching TRBD2. The CDR3 length is 15 residues. J lost 15 bases, V lost 3 bases, and 14 bases had no gene match. Germline V gives CDR1 SGHTA, CDR2 FQGNSA. The CDR3 DNA follows: TGTGCCAGCAGCTTGTCGGGACTAGCGTCTCAAGGATGGTTCTTC. This sequence encodes CASSLSGLASQGWFF.

The chain joins TRBV5-1 to TRBJ2-7; TRBD2 is a possible D gene (6 bases). Germline CDR1 and CDR2: SGHRS and YFSETQ. V was cut by 1 base and J by 5 bases, with 19 bases left in between. The CDR3 has 16 residues. The DNA of the CDR3 is TGCGCCAGCAGCTTGTATGGAGGGCAGGGAGGACACGAGCAGTACTTC. Translating it yields CASSLYGGQGGHEQYF.

This sequence joins TRBV20-1 and TRBJ2-5; D not resolved. The V gene's germline CDR1 is DFQATT and CDR2 SNEGSKA (reference sequence). There are 19 residues in the CDR3. V lost 3 bases, J lost 5 bases, and 31 bases lay in between. In DNA form, the CDR3 reads TGCAGTGCTAGGAAGATCGATGGTCCGCTTGGACCCTCTGCGGAGACCCAGTACTTC. Protein sequence: CSARKIDGPLGPSAETQYF.